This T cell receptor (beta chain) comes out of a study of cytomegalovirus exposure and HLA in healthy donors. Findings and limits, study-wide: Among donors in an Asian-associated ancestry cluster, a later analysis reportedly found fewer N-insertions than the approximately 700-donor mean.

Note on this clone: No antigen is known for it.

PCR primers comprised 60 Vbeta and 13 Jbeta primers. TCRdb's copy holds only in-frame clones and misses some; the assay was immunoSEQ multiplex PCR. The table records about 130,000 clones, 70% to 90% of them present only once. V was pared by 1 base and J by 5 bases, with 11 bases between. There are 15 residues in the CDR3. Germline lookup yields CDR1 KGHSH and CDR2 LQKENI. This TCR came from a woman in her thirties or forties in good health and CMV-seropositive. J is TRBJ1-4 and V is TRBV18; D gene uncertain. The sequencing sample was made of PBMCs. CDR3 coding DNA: TGTGCCAGCTCACCACGCGGGGTTTTAAATGAAAAACTGTTTTTT. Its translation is CASSPRGVLNEKLFF.